A selection of T cell receptor beta chains follows, all from one sample in a study of T cells in Graves' hyperthyroidism and ophthalmopathy. MiXCR was run by TCRdb on the multiplex PCR reads, yielding one entry per CDR3 protein. Here the sample spans approximately 400,000 distinct CDR3 sequences, approximately 19% being singletons. The sample comprised blood. These receptor sequences come from a woman aged 18-29 years with Graves' hyperthyroidism. Each CDR3 is given without its conserved first and last residue. The D gene is left open where the match is weak. Expanded clones get a size class; other rows say once, few or many, or leave the size out.

j_call clone_size d_call v_call cdr3_aa
TRBJ2-5 many TRBD2 TRBV20-1 SATTSIDVQY
TRBJ1-1 many NA TRBV28 APGSDTEAF
TRBJ1-1 many NA TRBV28 ASPGPFGAEAF
TRBJ2-3 many NA TRBV7-9 ASSLALSADTQY
TRBJ2-2 many NA TRBV2 ASGQNGHTGELF
TRBJ1-1 many NA TRBV12-3/TRBV12-4 ASSFGGTEAF
TRBJ1-2 NA NA TRBV19 ASTEIIGATYGYT
TRBJ1-1 NA NA TRBV11-2 SSSLAFGNTEAF
TRBJ2-2 many NA TRBV7-6 ASSLGVGVPDATGELF
TRBJ2-7 many TRBD1 TRBV19 ASSTGTGLAYEQY
TRBJ1-1 many NA TRBV19 ASSILGGGTTPEAF
TRBJ2-7 NA NA TRBV15 ATSRDRQMSSYEQY